This TCR beta chain was observed in a study of long-term antiretroviral therapy in people with HIV. General study findings and limits: Diversity went up after ART and still fell short of transplant donor controls. ART adherence, viral resistance and therapy changes went undocumented.

Germline CDR1 reads MGHRA; CDR2 reads YSYEKL. Trimming stripped 5 bases from V and 0 bases from J, with 14 bases between. The CDR3 contains 16 residues. The samples comprised roughly 1-10 million cryopreserved PBMC ahead of DNA extraction. The immunoSEQ assay was v3.0, run at survey level. Clones were sequenced by immunoSEQ multiplex PCR, and TCRdb holds only the in-frame ones, with some missing. The sample has roughly 33,000 clones; 70% to 80% are singletons. Note on this clone: What it recognizes is unknown.

The starting material was unsorted PBMCs, obtained 2 years after starting antiretroviral therapy. The chain recombines TRBV4-1 with TRBJ2-1; D not resolved. This clonotype was sampled from a woman in her forties or fifties with HIV. For the CDR3, the DNA is TGCGCCAGCAGCGTTATGGGCGCGAGCTCCTACAATGAGCAGTTCTTC. Residues: CASSVMGASSYNEQFF.